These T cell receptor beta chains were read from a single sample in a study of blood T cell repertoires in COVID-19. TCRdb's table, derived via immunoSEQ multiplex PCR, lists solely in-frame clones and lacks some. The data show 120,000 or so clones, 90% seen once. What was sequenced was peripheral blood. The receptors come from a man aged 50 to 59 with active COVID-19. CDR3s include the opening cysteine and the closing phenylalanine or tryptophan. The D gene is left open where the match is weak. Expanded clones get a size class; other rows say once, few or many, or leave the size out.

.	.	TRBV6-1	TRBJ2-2	CASSENPAGELFF	TGTGCCAGCAGTGAAAACCCGGCCGGGGAGCTGTTTTTT
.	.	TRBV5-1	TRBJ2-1	CASSLPGVGNEQFF	TGCGCCAGCAGCTTGCCGGGAGTAGGCAATGAGCAGTTCTTC
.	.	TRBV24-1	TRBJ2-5	CATSDPQGETQYF	TGTGCCACCAGTGATCCGCAGGGGGAGACCCAGTACTTC
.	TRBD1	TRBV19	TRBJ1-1	CASRSDRGTEAFF	TGTGCCAGTAGGTCGGACAGGGGCACTGAAGCTTTCTTT
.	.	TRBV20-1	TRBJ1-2	CSASRGGPALGYTF	TGCAGTGCTAGTCGAGGGGGTCCGGCGCTGGGCTACACCTTC
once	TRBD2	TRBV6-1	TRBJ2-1	CASSEGLVGEQFF	TGTGCCAGCAGTGAGGGACTAGTTGGTGAGCAGTTCTTC
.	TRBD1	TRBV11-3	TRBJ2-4	CASSFETGVAKNIQYF	TGTGCCAGCAGCTTCGAGACAGGGGTTGCCAAAAACATTCAGTACTTC
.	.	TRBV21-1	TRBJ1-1	CASSKGEEGNTEAFF	TGTGCCAGCAGCAAAGGGGAGGAGGGGAACACTGAAGCTTTCTTT
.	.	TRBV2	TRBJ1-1	CASSDLGKNTEAFF	TGTGCCAGCAGTGATCTGGGCAAAAACACTGAAGCTTTCTTT
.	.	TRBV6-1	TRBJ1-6	CASSEMVGANNSPLHF	TGTGCCAGCAGTGAGATGGTAGGGGCTAATAATTCACCCCTCCACTTT
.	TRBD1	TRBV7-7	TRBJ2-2	CASSLRGTGAYTGELFF	TGTGCCAGCAGCTTAAGAGGGACAGGGGCCTACACCGGGGAGCTGTTTTTT
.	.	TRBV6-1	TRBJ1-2	CASSEAAFGPGAYQF	.
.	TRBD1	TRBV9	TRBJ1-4	CASSSPLTGTGDVKLFF	TGTGCCAGCAGCTCCCCCCTCACCGGGACAGGGGATGTAAAACTGTTTTTT
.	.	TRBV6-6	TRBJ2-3	CASSYGYRLAPDTQYF	TGTGCCAGCAGTTATGGGTATCGGCTAGCTCCAGATACGCAGTATTTT
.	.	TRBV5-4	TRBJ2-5	CASSPGGLETQYF	TGTGCCAGCAGCCCCGGGGGGCTCGAGACCCAGTACTTC
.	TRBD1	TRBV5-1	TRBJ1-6	CASSLDRGLLNSPLHF	TGCGCCAGCAGCTTAGACAGGGGCCTCCTTAATTCACCCCTCCACTTT
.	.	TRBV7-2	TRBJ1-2	CASSALSDRNYGYTF	TGTGCCAGCAGCGCCCTATCAGACAGGAACTATGGCTACACCTTC
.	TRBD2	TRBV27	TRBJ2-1	CASSSPGTSGGFYNEQFF	TGTGCCAGCAGTTCCCCCGGGACTAGCGGGGGCTTTTACAATGAGCAGTTCTTC
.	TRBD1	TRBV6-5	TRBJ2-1	CASSHEPGGVNEQFF	TGTGCCAGCAGTCACGAGCCAGGGGGCGTTAATGAGCAGTTCTTC
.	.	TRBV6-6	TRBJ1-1	CASSPNIGDTEAFF	TGTGCCAGCAGCCCGAATATCGGGGACACTGAAGCTTTCTTT
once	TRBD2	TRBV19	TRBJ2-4	CASSSMVAGAQNIQYF	TGTGCCAGTAGTAGCATGGTAGCGGGAGCCCAAAACATTCAGTACTTC
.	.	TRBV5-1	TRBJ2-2	CASSGGTSITGELFF	TGCGCCAGCAGTGGCGGGACCTCGATCACCGGGGAGCTGTTTTTT
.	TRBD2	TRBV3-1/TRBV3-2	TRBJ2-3	CASSQEGTSVYF	TGTGCCAGCAGCCAAGAAGGGACTAGCGTGTATTTT
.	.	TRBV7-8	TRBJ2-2	CASSSGFNTGELFF	TGTGCCAGCAGCTCGGGTTTTAACACCGGGGAGCTGTTTTTT
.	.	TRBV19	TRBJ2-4	CASTLVGSLAGGIQYF	TGTGCCAGTACCCTTGTAGGTAGCCTGGCCGGGGGCATTCAGTACTTC
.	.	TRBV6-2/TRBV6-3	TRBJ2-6	CASSFHSGANVLTF	TGTGCCAGCAGTTTCCACTCTGGGGCCAACGTCCTGACTTTC